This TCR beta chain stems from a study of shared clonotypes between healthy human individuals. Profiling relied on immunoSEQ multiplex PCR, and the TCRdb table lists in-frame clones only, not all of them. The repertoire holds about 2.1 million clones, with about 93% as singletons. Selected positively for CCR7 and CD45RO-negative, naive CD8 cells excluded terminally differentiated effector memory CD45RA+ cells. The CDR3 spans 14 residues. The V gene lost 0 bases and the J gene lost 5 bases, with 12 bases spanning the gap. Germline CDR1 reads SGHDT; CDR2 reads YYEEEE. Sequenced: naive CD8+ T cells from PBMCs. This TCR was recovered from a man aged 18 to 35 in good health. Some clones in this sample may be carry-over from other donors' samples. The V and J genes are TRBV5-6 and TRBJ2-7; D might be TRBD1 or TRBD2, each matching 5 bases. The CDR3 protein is CASSLGQRGDEQYF. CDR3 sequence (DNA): TGTGCCAGCAGCTTGGGTCAACGGGGCGACGAGCAGTACTTC.